This T cell receptor beta chain was profiled in a study of Graves' ophthalmopathy and Graves' hyperthyroidism. TCR beta CDR3 regions were amplified from RNA transcripts. In the first round, RT-PCR was carried out with HTBI primers, and a multiplex PCR formed the second round. TCRdb called the multiplex PCR reads again in MiXCR, with one record for every CDR3 protein. The table lists over a million distinct CDR3 sequences, less than 45% of them singletons, with 11% in the top ten. Study-level results: Also, most clonotypes expanded in the thyroid above 0.001 frequency appeared in blood.

Germline CDR1 and CDR2: ENHRY and SYGVKD. The CDR3 has 11 amino acids. V was pared by 3 bases and J by 7 bases, with 6 bases between. Enrollment excluded any patients with other autoimmune diseases, uncontrolled infections, pregnancy or lactation. This clonotype was seen at least ten times. The antigen is unknown. The TCR comes from an adult man with Graves' hyperthyroidism. The specimen sequenced was peripheral blood or thyroid tissue (not recorded which). The chain employs TRBV10-3 and TRBJ1-2, with D possibly being TRBD1 (5 bases). CDR3 in DNA: TGTGCCATCAGTGAAGACAGTGGCTACACCTTC. Its protein is CAISEDSGYTF.